These T cell receptor beta chains were read from a single sample in a study of T-cell reconstitution after alpha-beta-depleted transplantation in children. MiXCR, applied by TCRdb to the PCR reads, yields one record per CDR3 protein. Here the sample spans approximately 45,000 distinct CDR3 sequences, 52% being singletons. The sample in question was peripheral blood, obtained before TCRalphabeta/CD19-depleted stem cell transplant. The receptor set was obtained from a boy under two years old with SCID, due to receive a stem cell transplant. CDR3s leave out the opening cysteine and the closing phenylalanine or tryptophan.

j_call | v_call | cdr3_aa
TRBJ1-1 | TRBV7-2 | ASSLGSVYTEAF
TRBJ2-1 | TRBV4-3 | ASSQFGGGVYNEQF
TRBJ2-3 | TRBV20-1 | SASALAGRRRDTQY
TRBJ1-6 | TRBV5-1 | ASSLGTETSPLH
TRBJ1-1 | TRBV4-1 | ASKDGADTEAF
TRBJ2-7 | TRBV6-5 | ASSYSYGFSYEQY
TRBJ2-7 | TRBV20-1 | SATGVLTGYEQY
TRBJ2-3 | TRBV7-3 | ASSNSGLRTDTQY
TRBJ2-3 | TRBV6-4 | ASSDLAGALDTQY
TRBJ2-2 | TRBV6-4 | ASSDSPANTGELF
TRBJ2-4 | TRBV20-1 | SARDPVQGRDIQY
TRBJ2-7 | TRBV28 | ASSLWPSGGTYEQY
TRBJ1-1 | TRBV5-1 | ASSLGEMNTEAF
TRBJ1-1 | TRBV5-5 | ASSLTGEQAF
TRBJ1-1 | TRBV7-9 | ASSLISTEAF
TRBJ1-2 | TRBV9 | ASSVPLGTGLEGYT
TRBJ2-2 | TRBV3-1 | ASSQGGMTMNTGELF
TRBJ2-7 | TRBV7-9 | ASSPGTSGAFSYEQY
TRBJ2-7 | TRBV4-1 | ASSQDQFGDYEQY
TRBJ2-7 | TRBV7-9 | ASSPDGRTETYEQY
TRBJ1-1 | TRBV5-1 | ASSPQGGQEAF
TRBJ1-1 | TRBV4-1 | ASSQDYRVEAF
TRBJ2-7 | TRBV29-1 | SVEGDGLTGDPTYEQY
TRBJ2-7 | TRBV6-4 | ATIAGEY
TRBJ2-3 | TRBV5-1 | ASSRLTDTQY
TRBJ2-7 | TRBV6-1 | ASSPTGGEQY
TRBJ1-1 | TRBV5-5 | ASSPSGLNTEAF
TRBJ2-7 | TRBV27 | ASSPAWGSSYEQY
TRBJ1-3 | TRBV7-2 | ASSHGGGGNTIY
TRBJ2-6 | TRBV20-1 | SASAGGVSGANVLT
TRBJ2-5 | TRBV7-9 | ASSLEQETQY
TRBJ1-5 | TRBV20-1 | SASGAGGRQPQH
TRBJ2-1 | TRBV7-6 | ASSFRLAGGLGDEQF
TRBJ1-5 | TRBV4-3 | ASSQDVGGGGQPQH
TRBJ1-1 | TRBV3-1 | ASSQGQVNTEAF
TRBJ2-3 | TRBV15 | ATSRDAGVLAGRSDTQY
TRBJ2-7 | TRBV7-9 | ASSLKNRDEQY
TRBJ2-5 | TRBV3-1 | ASSPIGLAGWSGETQY
TRBJ2-1 | TRBV20-1 | SARDPGGFNEQF
TRBJ1-1 | TRBV4-3 | ASSQAGAGTEEAF
TRBJ2-2 | TRBV15 | ATSRDLQGANTGELF
TRBJ1-5 | TRBV15 | ATSSGFTSNQPQH
TRBJ1-5 | TRBV5-5 | ASSFEPGVNQPQH
TRBJ2-3 | TRBV20-1 | SAQLGGNTDTQY
TRBJ1-2 | TRBV2 | ASRADSGSYGYT
TRBJ2-7 | TRBV18 | ASSGGQTYEQY
TRBJ1-2 | TRBV20-1 | IPLTYGYT
TRBJ2-7 | TRBV4-2 | ASSQAERGVGEQY
TRBJ1-2 | TRBV6-1 | ASSVTASIYGYT